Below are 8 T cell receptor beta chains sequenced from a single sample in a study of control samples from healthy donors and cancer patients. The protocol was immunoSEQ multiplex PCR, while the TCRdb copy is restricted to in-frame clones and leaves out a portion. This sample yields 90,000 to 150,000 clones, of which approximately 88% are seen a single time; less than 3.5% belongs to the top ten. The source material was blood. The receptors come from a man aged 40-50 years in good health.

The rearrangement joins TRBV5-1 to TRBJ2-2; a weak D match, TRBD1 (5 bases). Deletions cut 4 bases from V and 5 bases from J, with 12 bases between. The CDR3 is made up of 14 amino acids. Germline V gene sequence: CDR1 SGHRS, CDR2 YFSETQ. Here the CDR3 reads CASSLGHPTGELFF. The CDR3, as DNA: TGCGCCAGCAGCCTGGGGCACCCGACCGGGGAGCTGTTTTTT.

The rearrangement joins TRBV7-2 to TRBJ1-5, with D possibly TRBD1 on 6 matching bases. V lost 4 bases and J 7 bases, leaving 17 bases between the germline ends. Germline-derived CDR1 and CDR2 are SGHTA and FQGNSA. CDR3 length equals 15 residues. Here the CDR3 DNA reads TGTGCCAGCAGCTCCCAAAGAGGGGGTGGACAGCCCCAGCATTTT. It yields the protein CASSSQRGGGQPQHF.

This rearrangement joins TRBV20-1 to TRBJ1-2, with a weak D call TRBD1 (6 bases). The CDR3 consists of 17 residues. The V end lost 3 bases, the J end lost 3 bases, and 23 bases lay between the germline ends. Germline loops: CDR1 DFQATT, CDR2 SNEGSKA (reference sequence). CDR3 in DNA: TGCAGTGCTAGTATTACGGGGGGCGGTCGGGGATACTATGGCTACACCTTC. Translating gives CSASITGGGRGYYGYTF.

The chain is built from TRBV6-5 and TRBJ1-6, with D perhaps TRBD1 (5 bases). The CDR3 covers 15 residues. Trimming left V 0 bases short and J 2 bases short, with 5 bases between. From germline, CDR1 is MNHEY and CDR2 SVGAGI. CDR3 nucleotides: TGTGCCAGCAGTTACTCAGGGGCCTATAATTCACCCCTCCACTTT. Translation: CASSYSGAYNSPLHF.

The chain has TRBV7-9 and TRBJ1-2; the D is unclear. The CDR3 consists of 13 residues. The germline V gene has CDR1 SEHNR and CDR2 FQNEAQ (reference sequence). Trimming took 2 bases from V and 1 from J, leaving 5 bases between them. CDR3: CASSLNRNYGYTF. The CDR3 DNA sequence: TGTGCCAGCAGCTTAAACCGTAACTATGGCTACACCTTC.

The CDR3 bases are TGTGCCAGCAGTACAGGGGGCCCCCATGGCTACACCTTC. Its protein product is CASSTGGPHGYTF. The gene calls are TRBV28 and TRBJ1-2; TRBD1 matches 9 bases. Trimming cost V 5 bases and J 6 bases; bases outside gene matches: 4. The CDR3 sequence is 13 residues long. CDR1 and CDR2 from the germline V gene are MDHEN and SYDVKM.

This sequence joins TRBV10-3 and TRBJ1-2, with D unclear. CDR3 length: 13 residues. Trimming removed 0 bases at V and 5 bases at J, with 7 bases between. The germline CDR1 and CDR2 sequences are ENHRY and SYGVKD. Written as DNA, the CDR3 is TGTGCCATCAGTGAGTCGCCTAGGTATGGCTACACCTTC. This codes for CAISESPRYGYTF.

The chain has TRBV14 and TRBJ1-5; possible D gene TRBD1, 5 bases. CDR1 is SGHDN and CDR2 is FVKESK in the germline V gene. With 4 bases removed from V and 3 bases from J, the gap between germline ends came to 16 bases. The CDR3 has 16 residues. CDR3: CASSPSQGGDNQPQHF. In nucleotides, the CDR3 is TGTGCCAGCAGCCCAAGTCAGGGAGGGGACAATCAGCCCCAGCATTTT.